This is a list of T cell receptor beta chains from one sample in a study of T cells in Graves' hyperthyroidism and ophthalmopathy. Each CDR3 protein gets one entry after TCRdb re-called the multiplex PCR reads with MiXCR. The sample has around 520,000 distinct CDR3 sequences, 12% to 15% seen once. Sequenced material: blood. These receptors were obtained from a woman aged 40 to 55 with Graves' hyperthyroidism. The CDR3 runs from the conserved cysteine through the conserved F or W. Each record gives: CDR3 DNA, CDR3 protein, V gene, J gene, clone size, D gene. D genes are given only for firm matches. Part of the rows lack a size; the others show once, few, many or a class for expanded clones.

CDR3 DNA: .; CDR3 protein: CASSEAAGGNSPSIF; V gene: TRBV6-1; J gene: TRBJ1-5; clone size: many; D gene: .
CDR3 DNA: TGTGCCAGCAGCCCCGGGGGGGGAATCACAGATACGCAGTATTTT; CDR3 protein: CASSPGGGITDTQYF; V gene: TRBV9; J gene: TRBJ2-3; clone size: many; D gene: TRBD2
CDR3 DNA: TGTGCCACCAGCACGGGACTAGTCTTAGCGAACACCGGGGAGCTGTTTTTT; CDR3 protein: CATSTGLVLANTGELFF; V gene: TRBV15; J gene: TRBJ2-2; clone size: many; D gene: TRBD2
CDR3 DNA: TGTGCCAGCAGTCCGCTATTAAGAGATGGACAAGAGACCCAGTACTTC; CDR3 protein: CASSPLLRDGQETQYF; V gene: TRBV2; J gene: TRBJ2-5; clone size: many; D gene: .
CDR3 DNA: TGTGCCAGCAGTGAAGGGGGAATCGTAATAGGTAATGAGCAGTTCTTC; CDR3 protein: CASSEGGIVIGNEQFF; V gene: TRBV6-1; J gene: TRBJ2-1; clone size: .; D gene: .
CDR3 DNA: TGTGCCAGCAGCTCCGCACCGGGACACCTTGGGTTCTTC; CDR3 protein: CASSSAPGHLGFF; V gene: TRBV7-2; J gene: TRBJ2-1; clone size: .; D gene: .
CDR3 DNA: TGTGCCAGCAGCTTTCGCGGGCTCTACAATGAGCAGTTCTTC; CDR3 protein: CASSFRGLYNEQFF; V gene: TRBV7-9; J gene: TRBJ2-1; clone size: many; D gene: .
CDR3 DNA: TGTGCCAGCAGCACTCCGACCGTCCAGTACTTC; CDR3 protein: CASSTPTVQYF; V gene: TRBV11-2; J gene: TRBJ2-5; clone size: many; D gene: .
CDR3 DNA: TGTGCCACCAGTGATACCCGTCGGACTAGCGTTGAGCAGTTCTTC; CDR3 protein: CATSDTRRTSVEQFF; V gene: TRBV24-1; J gene: TRBJ2-1; clone size: once; D gene: TRBD2
CDR3 DNA: TGCAGTGCTAGGAAACAAGGGCGAAGAAACACCGGGGAGCTGTTTTTT; CDR3 protein: CSARKQGRRNTGELFF; V gene: TRBV20-1; J gene: TRBJ2-2; clone size: few; D gene: .
CDR3 DNA: TGTGCCAGTAGTACCCGTCAAGCGGGGAACACAGATACGCAGTATTTT; CDR3 protein: CASSTRQAGNTDTQYF; V gene: TRBV19; J gene: TRBJ2-3; clone size: .; D gene: TRBD2
CDR3 DNA: TGCGCCAGCAGCTACACACCCTCCGGGACTAGCGAGTACGAGCAGTACTTC; CDR3 protein: CASSYTPSGTSEYEQYF; V gene: TRBV5-1; J gene: TRBJ2-7; clone size: few; D gene: TRBD2
CDR3 DNA: TGTGCCAGCTCACCACAGGGGGCGCTTGGTCAGCCCCAGCATTTT; CDR3 protein: CASSPQGALGQPQHF; V gene: TRBV18; J gene: TRBJ1-5; clone size: few; D gene: TRBD1
CDR3 DNA: TGCAGTGCTAGCCAACGAGGGACTAGCGGGGGGAACTACAATGAGCAGTTCTTC; CDR3 protein: CSASQRGTSGGNYNEQFF; V gene: TRBV20-1; J gene: TRBJ2-1; clone size: .; D gene: TRBD2
CDR3 DNA: TGCGCCAGCAGCGCCGGGACTAGCGGGACTAGCACAGATACGCAGTATTTT; CDR3 protein: CASSAGTSGTSTDTQYF; V gene: TRBV10-1; J gene: TRBJ2-3; clone size: .; D gene: TRBD2
CDR3 DNA: TGTGCCAGCAGTGGGACTAGCGGGATGGGGTTATACAATGAGCAGTTCTTC; CDR3 protein: CASSGTSGMGLYNEQFF; V gene: TRBV6-1; J gene: TRBJ2-1; clone size: .; D gene: TRBD2
CDR3 DNA: TGTGCCACCAGCCGGGGACAGTTCCAAGAGACCCAGTACTTC; CDR3 protein: CATSRGQFQETQYF; V gene: TRBV15; J gene: TRBJ2-5; clone size: many; D gene: TRBD1
CDR3 DNA: TGTGCCAGCAGCTCGGGCGACGGCAGCTCTGGAAACACCATATATTTT; CDR3 protein: CASSSGDGSSGNTIYF; V gene: TRBV5-5; J gene: TRBJ1-3; clone size: few; D gene: .
CDR3 DNA: TGTGCCTGGAGTTCTACGACAGGGGGCAGCTCACCCCTCCACTTT; CDR3 protein: CAWSSTTGGSSPLHF; V gene: TRBV30; J gene: TRBJ1-6; clone size: .; D gene: TRBD1
CDR3 DNA: TGTGCCAGCACCCCGAACTGGGGTCAGGGGAACAATGAGCAGTTCTTC; CDR3 protein: CASTPNWGQGNNEQFF; V gene: TRBV7-8; J gene: TRBJ2-1; clone size: few; D gene: .
CDR3 DNA: TGTGCCAGTCGGCTCAGACTAGCGCCCGATGGGGATGAGCAGTTCTTC; CDR3 protein: CASRLRLAPDGDEQFF; V gene: TRBV19; J gene: TRBJ2-1; clone size: .; D gene: TRBD2
CDR3 DNA: TGTGCCAGCAGCTCTGAGACGGAAGCCTACAATGAGCAGTTCTTC; CDR3 protein: CASSSETEAYNEQFF; V gene: TRBV5-5; J gene: TRBJ2-1; clone size: many; D gene: .
CDR3 DNA: TGCGCCAGCAGGGACGGAAAAGAGACCCAGTACTTC; CDR3 protein: CASRDGKETQYF; V gene: TRBV10-2; J gene: TRBJ2-5; clone size: few; D gene: .